The 9 T cell receptor beta chains given below trace back to one sample, sequenced in a study of T cell clonotyping in hematopoietic cell transplantation. The data were produced by immunoSEQ multiplex PCR, yet TCRdb's version contains in-frame clones alone and is incomplete. The sample includes around 10,000 clones, around 80% of them seen just once. Sequenced here: PBMCs, sampled at the time of graft-versus-host disease after allogeneic stem cell transplant. These receptors were obtained from a male patient between 60 and 69 years old who had an allogeneic stem cell transplant from an unrelated donor, so the T cells may come from the graft donor. Some clones in this sample may be carry-over from other donors' samples.

The genes are TRBV5-1 and TRBJ2-3; TRBD1 matches 8 bases. CDR3 size: 16 residues. Germline CDR1 SGHRS, CDR2 YFSETQ. V lost 4 bases, J lost 1 base, and 8 bases stayed unmatched. CDR3 loop: CASSRDGQGRTDTQYF. Here the CDR3 DNA reads TGCGCCAGCAGCCGGGACGGACAGGGACGCACAGATACGCAGTATTTT.

V usage is TRBV6-1 and J usage is TRBJ1-5; no reliable D call. The V end was cut by 0 bases, the J end by 1 base, with 16 bases between. The V gene's germline CDR1 is MNHNS and CDR2 SASEGT. The CDR3 has 18 amino acids. The CDR3 loop is CASSEARDSEWSNQPQHF. CDR3 in DNA: TGTGCCAGCAGTGAAGCAAGGGATTCGGAATGGAGCAATCAGCCCCAGCATTTT.

This clone was found once. The chain employs TRBV2 and TRBJ2-3, with D possibly being TRBD2 (7 bases). This CDR3 comprises 15 residues. Germline V lookup: CDR1 SNHLY, CDR2 FYNNEI. Trimming left V 4 bases short and J 3 bases short, with 14 bases between. The DNA of the CDR3 is TGTGCCAGCAGTGTTAGGGGGGGCCGGACAGATACGCAGTATTTT. It translates to CASSVRGGRTDTQYF.

The chain combines TRBV2 with TRBJ1-6; the D gene is possibly TRBD1 (5 bases). Germline assignment: CDR1 SNHLY and CDR2 FYNNEI. V was pared by 1 base and J by 8 bases, with 15 bases between. The CDR3 contains 16 residues. Written as DNA, the CDR3 is TGTGCCAGCAGTGAAGAAGGGCAGGGTTTAGATTCACCCCTCCACTTT. It translates to CASSEEGQGLDSPLHF.

The V and J genes are TRBV7-3 and TRBJ2-3, with D perhaps TRBD1 (6 bases). This CDR3 has 15 amino acids. The germline V and J ends were trimmed by 4 bases and 1 base, with 12 bases remaining between them. CDR1 and CDR2 (germline): SGHTA, FQGTGA. The CDR3 is CASSSLGTRTDTQYF. The CDR3 DNA reads TGTGCCAGCAGCTCCCTCGGGACACGCACAGATACGCAGTATTTT.

The chain combines TRBV12-5 with TRBJ2-2; D not resolved. The CDR3 loop spans 17 amino acids. V lost 0 bases to trimming and J lost 0 bases, with 11 bases between them. Per the germline V gene, CDR1 is LGHNT and CDR2 is FRNRAP. The CDR3 nucleotides read TGTGCTAGTGGTTTGGTACGGGCCCACCCGAACACCGGGGAGCTGTTTTTT. This gives the protein CASGLVRAHPNTGELFF.

V is TRBV29-1 and J is TRBJ1-2; D is perhaps TRBD1 (6 bases). The germline V gene encodes CDR1 SQVTM and CDR2 ANQGSEA. V shed 7 bases and J shed 3 bases, with 21 bases lying between them. The CDR3 is made up of 15 amino acids. The CDR3 is CSAGGAGWPYYGYTF. Here the CDR3 DNA reads TGCAGCGCGGGGGGGGCAGGGTGGCCGTACTATGGCTACACCTTC.

The chain joins TRBV4-3 to TRBJ2-6; D perhaps matches TRBD2 (6 bases). V was clipped by 0 bases and J by 1 base, with 19 bases between them. Per germline, CDR1 LGHNA and CDR2 YSLEER. This CDR3 has 20 residues. The CDR3 spells CASSQDSGPRGRSGANVLTF. CDR3 nucleotide sequence: TGCGCCAGCAGCCAAGATTCGGGGCCGAGAGGGAGGTCTGGGGCCAACGTCCTGACTTTC.

The chain is built from TRBV29-1 and TRBJ2-3, with 13 positions matching TRBD2. The V and J ends lost 6 bases and 2 bases, in that order; junction bases with no gene match: 5. CDR3 length: 15 residues. Germline values: CDR1 SQVTM, CDR2 ANQGSEA. CDR3 protein: CSVSGTSGATDTQYF. CDR3 coding DNA: TGCAGCGTGTCCGGGACTAGCGGGGCCACAGATACGCAGTATTTT.